This entry is about one T cell receptor beta chain. What it binds is unknown. Terminally differentiated effector memory CD45RA+ cells were left out of the naive CD8 fraction, which was CD45RO-negative and positively selected for CCR7. Every one of the donors was a Caucasian adult that lived in Nashville, Tennessee. Sorted subsets were amplified in replicate PCRs using around 200 ng DNA, 30,000 to 35,000 T cell genomes. The method was immunoSEQ multiplex PCR; TCRdb's version includes in-frame clones alone and lacks a portion of them. The sample yields approximately 2,000,000 clones, 85% to 95% seen once. This record comes from a study of shared clonotypes between healthy human individuals. Notes on the study in general: Clonotype sharing among donors was thought likely to change with sequencing depth. Memory subsets generally showed lower estimated richness than naive subsets.

Sequences were obtained from naive CD8+ T cells from PBMCs. This clonotype was obtained from a man aged 18-30 years in good health. Some clones in this sample may be carry-over from other donors' samples.

The CDR3 protein is CASSQDTGVNQPQHF. The CDR3 DNA sequence: TGCGCCAGCAGCCAAGATACGGGGGTCAATCAGCCCCAGCATTTT. The rearrangement uses TRBV4-3 and TRBJ1-5; D may be TRBD1 (5 bases). CDR3 length: 15 residues. Germline V gene data show CDR1 as LGHNA and CDR2 as YSLEER. Between the trimmed V and J ends, which lost 0 bases and 3 bases, there was a span of 9 bases.